This paragraph covers one T cell receptor beta chain sequence. What it binds is not known. This sample is drawn from a study of cytomegalovirus exposure and HLA in healthy donors. Overall study results and limits: In an earlier analysis, most TCR beta V segments were productive about 90% or about 30% of the time. The study designated 160 or so TCR beta chains cytomegalovirus-associated. In terms of immune exposure information, only CMV serostatus was available.

The PCR was carried out with 60 Vbeta primers and 13 Jbeta primers. Sequencing was performed with immunoSEQ multiplex PCR; in TCRdb, only in-frame clones are kept and a portion is missing. Seen in this sample are under 150,000 clones; the ten most common clones hold roughly 2.5%. CDR1 and CDR2 from the germline V gene are LGHNA and YSLEER. Trimming took 1 base from V and 6 from J, leaving 13 bases between them. There are 14 residues in the CDR3. Input material: PBMCs. J is TRBJ2-7 and V is TRBV4-3; a possible D gene is TRBD2 (6 bases). The sequence came from a middle-aged man in good health and CMV-seronegative. CDR3 in amino acids: CASSQGLGALEQYF. DNA for the CDR3: TGCGCCAGCAGCCAAGGACTAGGGGCTCTCGAGCAGTACTTC.